The clone carrying this TCR beta chain was counted many times. The target antigen is unknown. Each CDR3 protein is one row after TCRdb ran MiXCR on the 5' RACE reads. Of about 350,000 distinct CDR3 sequences listed, 20% to 25% are singletons. The data stem from a study of T-cell memory formation after mild COVID-19. Study-wide points: Several responding clones turned up in pre-infection memory, indicating that cross-reactive memory may have taken part.

Trimming cost V 4 bases and J 5 bases, with 12 bases left between them. Germline V gene data show CDR1 as MNHEY and CDR2 as SMNVEV (reference sequence). The CDR3 covers 15 residues. The source of this sequence is a young man who had mild COVID-19 (a few samples of this study predate the infection). Cell type and time point are not known. The sample comprised PBMCs or a T cell subset sorted from them (not recorded which). J is TRBJ1-6 and V is TRBV27; D is ambiguous. CDR3 nucleotides: TGTGCCAGCAGTTGGAGTGGCCTTGATAATTCACCCCTCCACTTT. Its translation is CASSWSGLDNSPLHF.